The 16 T cell receptor beta chains given below trace back to one sample, sequenced in a study of blood T cell repertoires in COVID-19. Measured with immunoSEQ multiplex PCR; TCRdb has only the in-frame clones, and not every one. The repertoire holds 300,000 to 400,000 clones, 85% seen once, with under 2% in the top ten. Input material: PBMCs or T cells enriched from blood (not recorded which). These receptors came from a woman in her twenties or thirties who had been exposed to COVID-19.

The chain couples TRBV19 to TRBJ1-5; D not certain. Germline V CDR1 and CDR2: LNHDA, SQIVND (reference sequence). The germline V and J ends were trimmed by 3 bases and 3 bases, with 12 bases remaining between them. This CDR3 spans 15 amino acids. The CDR3 here is CASSINADSNQPQHF. The CDR3 DNA reads as TGTGCCAGTAGTATCAACGCGGATTCCAATCAGCCCCAGCATTTT.

The rearrangement links TRBV4-1 to TRBJ2-7; 7 positions match TRBD2. CDR3 length: 15 amino acids. CDR1 is MGHRA, CDR2 YSYEKL, per germline. J was trimmed by 4 bases and V by 1 base; bases with no gene match: 7. CDR3 loop: CASSQVGAGAYEQYF. The CDR3 bases are TGCGCCAGCAGCCAAGTCGGGGCGGGAGCGTACGAGCAGTACTTC.

The rearrangement uses TRBV28 and TRBJ1-2, with D unclear. The CDR3 is made up of 14 amino acids. The germline V and J ends were trimmed by 1 base and 1 base, with 7 bases remaining between them. The germline V gene encodes CDR1 MDHEN and CDR2 SYDVKM. DNA of the CDR3: TGTGCCAGCAGTTTATCCAGGAATAACTATGGCTACACCTTC. It is translated as CASSLSRNNYGYTF.

This chain joins TRBV6-5 and TRBJ1-5; D is undetermined. Trimming took off 8 bases at V and 7 bases at J, with 15 bases between the two ends. The CDR3 covers 13 residues. Germline CDR1 is MNHEY and CDR2 is SVGAGI. In DNA form, the CDR3 reads TGTGCCAGCTGCGGGTTGTTGGGGCAGCCCCAGCATTTT. It yields the protein CASCGLLGQPQHF.

The chain has TRBV9 and TRBJ2-4, with 13 bases matching TRBD2. Trimming cost V 3 bases and J 6 bases; bases outside gene matches: 6. The CDR3 covers 16 residues. The germline V gene has CDR1 SGDLS and CDR2 YYNGEE. CDR3 residues: CASSAGLAGVANIQYF. The CDR3 DNA reads as TGTGCCAGCAGCGCTGGACTAGCGGGAGTTGCAAACATTCAGTACTTC.

This clone was counted only a few times. The chain carries TRBV14 and TRBJ2-7; D is unresolved. V lost 5 bases and J lost 5, with 7 bases in between. Germline CDR1 SGHDN, CDR2 FVKESK. The CDR3 is made up of 11 amino acids. The CDR3 DNA reads as TGTGCCAGCAGCTTCCTCCACGAGCAGTACTTC. This gives the protein CASSFLHEQYF.

The chain employs TRBV7-2 and TRBJ1-5, with unresolved D. The germline V gene has CDR1 SGHTA and CDR2 FQGNSA. The V gene lost 5 bases and the J gene lost 0 bases, with 11 bases spanning the gap. The CDR3 extends over 15 amino acids. CDR3: CASSVTSDSNQPQHF. DNA for the CDR3: TGTGCCAGCAGCGTTACAAGCGATAGCAATCAGCCCCAGCATTTT.

This rearrangement joins TRBV19 to TRBJ1-4; 10 nucleotides line up with TRBD1. Germline V CDR1 and CDR2: LNHDA, SQIVND (reference sequence). CDR3 length equals 15 residues. V lost 10 bases, J lost 1 base, and 6 bases stayed unmatched. CDR3 protein: CATRGTGVTNEKLFF. CDR3 in DNA: TGTGCCACCAGGGGGACAGGGGTAACTAATGAAAAACTGTTTTTT.

The chain carries TRBV2 and TRBJ2-7, with 8 nucleotides matching TRBD1. Germline CDR1 reads SNHLY; CDR2 reads FYNNEI. The CDR3 is 15 amino acids. V gave up 4 bases and J gave up 9 bases; unmatched junction bases: 14. The CDR3 bases are TGTGCCAGCAGTGTAGTCCAGGGGGCTACCAAGGCGCAGTACTTC. Translation gives CASSVVQGATKAQYF.

This sequence joins TRBV5-6 and TRBJ2-7, with 10 bases lining up with TRBD2. The CDR3 spans 15 residues. V gave up 3 bases and J gave up 0 bases; unmatched junction bases: 3. The germline gives CDR1 SGHDT, CDR2 YYEEEE. The CDR3 DNA reads as TGTGCCAGCAGCTCCACTAGCGGGGTCTCCTACGAGCAGTACTTC. Protein: CASSSTSGVSYEQYF.

This chain connects TRBV30 to TRBJ1-5; 8 bases align to TRBD1. CDR3 length equals 16 residues. CDR1 is GTSNPN, CDR2 SVGIG, per germline (reference sequence). The junction had 6 bases not matched to a gene; V was cut back by 0 bases and J by 2 bases. CDR3 sequence: CAWSVGRGLGNQPQHF. The CDR3 DNA reads as TGTGCCTGGAGTGTAGGCAGGGGGCTAGGCAATCAGCCCCAGCATTTT.

Comment on this clone: Other DNA sequences in the sample encode the same CDR3. The J gene is TRBJ1-2, the V gene TRBV11-2; TRBD1 matches at 7 bases. CDR3 length: 12 residues. CDR1 is SGHAT, CDR2 FQNNGV, per germline. V shed 2 bases, J shed 8 bases, and the junction held 2 bases outside the gene matches. CDR3 sequence reads: CASSLYRGGYTF. CDR3 bases: TGTGCCAGCAGCTTATACAGGGGAGGCTACACCTTC.

The sample holds a few counts of this clone. The chain joins TRBV3-1 (or the pseudogene TRBV3-2) to TRBJ2-2, with a weak D call TRBD1 (7 bases). CDR1 LGHDT and CDR2 YNNKEL come from the germline V gene (reference sequence). V lost 3 bases to trimming and J lost 6 bases, with 14 bases between them. This CDR3 comprises 15 residues. CDR3 protein: CASSHLDRRAGELFF. CDR3 sequence (DNA): TGTGCCAGCAGCCACTTGGACAGGAGGGCCGGGGAGCTGTTTTTT.

This chain connects TRBV6-1 to TRBJ2-5; 8 positions agree with TRBD2. The germline CDR1 and CDR2 sequences are MNHNS and SASEGT. V gave up 3 bases and J gave up 7 bases; unmatched junction bases: 10. This CDR3 has 15 residues. The CDR3 is CASSEGGGRTGTQYF. CDR3 bases: TGTGCCAGCAGTGAGGGCGGGGGGAGAACCGGGACCCAGTACTTC.

The chain carries TRBV27 and TRBJ2-3; D is ambiguous. Trimming stripped 6 bases from V and 0 bases from J, with 7 bases between. The germline V gene has CDR1 MNHEY and CDR2 SMNVEV (reference sequence). This CDR3 spans 13 amino acids. The CDR3 sequence is CASRFSSTDTQYF. Written as DNA, the CDR3 is TGTGCCAGCAGGTTCTCTAGCACAGATACGCAGTATTTT.

CDR3 loop: CASSGDTNIQYF. Here the CDR3 DNA reads TGCGCCAGCAGCGGGGACACGAACATTCAGTACTTC. The V gene is TRBV5-1, the J gene TRBJ2-4, with a tentative D call TRBD1 (6 bases). This CDR3 has 12 amino acids. V lost 4 bases and J 7 bases, leaving 9 bases between the germline ends. Looked up from germline, CDR1 is SGHRS and CDR2 is YFSETQ. The full variable domain, its missing parts supplied by reference TRBV5-1 and TRBJ2-4, is KAGVTQTPRYLIKTRGQQVTLSCSPISGHRSVSWYQQTPGQGLQFLFEYFSETQRNKGNFPGRFSGRQFSNSRSEMNVSTLELGDSALYLCASSGDTNIQYFGAGTRLSVL.